This T cell receptor beta chain originates from a study of blood T cell repertoires in COVID-19. Study overall: T cells, B-cell-depleted T cells, or PBMCs provided the cDNA or gDNA that served as material.

There are 15 residues in the CDR3. Trimming left V 3 bases short and J 2 bases short, with 13 bases between. Germline V gene data show CDR1 as MNHEY and CDR2 as SMNVEV (reference sequence). Assay: immunoSEQ multiplex PCR; the TCRdb copy retains only in-frame clones and omits some. The sample has tens of thousands of clones; approximately 85% are singletons. The sequence came from an elderly woman with COVID-19, enrolled during active disease. Sample: peripheral blood. The V and J genes are TRBV27 and TRBJ2-5, with D hard to call. The CDR3 region is CASSLRWRNQETQYF. For the CDR3, the DNA is TGTGCCAGCAGTTTGAGGTGGAGAAATCAAGAGACCCAGTACTTC.